This record covers a single TCR beta chain. This specimen belongs to a study of T cell responses to AZD1222 COVID-19 vaccine. The protocol was immunoSEQ multiplex PCR, while the TCRdb copy is restricted to in-frame clones and leaves out a portion. Among fewer than 80,000 clones listed, about nine tenths were seen once. This CDR3 has 12 residues. V dropped 8 bases and J dropped 8 bases, with 12 bases sitting between them. Germline assignment: CDR1 MNHEY and CDR2 SMNVEV (reference sequence). The origin of this receptor is an adult who received the MenACWY meningococcal vaccine as a control. This chain uses TRBV27 with TRBJ1-4; no reliable D call. Specimen: peripheral blood, collected 28 days after the second dose of the MenACWY control vaccine. The DNA of the CDR3 is TGTGCCAGCGCGCCTCGTGGGGAAAAACTGTTTTTT. Residues: CASAPRGEKLFF.